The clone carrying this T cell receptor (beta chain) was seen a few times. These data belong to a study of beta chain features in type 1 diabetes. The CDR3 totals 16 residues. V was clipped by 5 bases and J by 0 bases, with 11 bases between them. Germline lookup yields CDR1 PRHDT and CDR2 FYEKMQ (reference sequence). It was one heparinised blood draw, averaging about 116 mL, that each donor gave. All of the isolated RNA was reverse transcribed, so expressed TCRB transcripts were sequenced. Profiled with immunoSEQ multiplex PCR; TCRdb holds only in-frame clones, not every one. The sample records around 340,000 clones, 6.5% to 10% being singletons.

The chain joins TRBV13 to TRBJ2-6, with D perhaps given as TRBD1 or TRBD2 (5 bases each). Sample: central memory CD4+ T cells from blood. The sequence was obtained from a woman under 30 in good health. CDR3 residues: CASSRGPNSGANVLTF. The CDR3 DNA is TGTGCCAGCAGCAGGGGACCGAACTCTGGGGCCAACGTCCTGACTTTC.